This T cell receptor beta chain was identified during a study of blood T cell repertoires in COVID-19. Deletions cut 2 bases from V and 7 bases from J, with 17 bases between. Germline loops: CDR1 MDHEN, CDR2 SYDVKM. This CDR3 comprises 15 residues. Profiling relied on immunoSEQ multiplex PCR, and the TCRdb table lists in-frame clones only, not all of them. The sample contains more than 95,000 clones, over 75% of which appear only once. The rearrangement joins TRBV28 to TRBJ1-2; tentative D call: TRBD1 (6 bases). Material for sequencing was peripheral blood. The receptor comes from a human donor with active COVID-19. The donor label of this sample is uncertain. CDR3: CASSLTDRTVGGYTF. CDR3 nucleotides: TGTGCCAGCAGTTTAACGGACCGGACAGTCGGTGGCTACACCTTC.